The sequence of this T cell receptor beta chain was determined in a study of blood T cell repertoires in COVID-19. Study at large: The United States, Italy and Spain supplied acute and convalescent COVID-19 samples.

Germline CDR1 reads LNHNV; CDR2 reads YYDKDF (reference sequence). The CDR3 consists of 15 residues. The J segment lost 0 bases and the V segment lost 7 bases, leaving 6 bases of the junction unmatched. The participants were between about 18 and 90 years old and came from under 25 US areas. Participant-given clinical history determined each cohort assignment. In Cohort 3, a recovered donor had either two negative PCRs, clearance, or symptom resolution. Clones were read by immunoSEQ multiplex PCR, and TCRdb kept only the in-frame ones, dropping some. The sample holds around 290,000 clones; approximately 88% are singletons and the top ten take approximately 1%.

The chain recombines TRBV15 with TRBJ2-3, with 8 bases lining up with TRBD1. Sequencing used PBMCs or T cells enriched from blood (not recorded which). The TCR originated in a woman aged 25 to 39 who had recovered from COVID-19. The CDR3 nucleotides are TGTGCCACCACCGTCGACAGGGGAAGCACAGATACGCAGTATTTT. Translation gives CATTVDRGSTDTQYF. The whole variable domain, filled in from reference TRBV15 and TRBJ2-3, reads DAMVIQNPRYQVTQFGKPVTLSCSQTLNHNVMYWYQQKSSQAPKLLFHYYDKDFNNEADTPDNFQSRRPNTSFCFLDIRSPGLGDTAMYLCATTVDRGSTDTQYFGPGTRLTVL.